This T cell receptor beta chain was documented in a study of CD4+ T cells in melanoma. This clone was observed once. Its antigen remains unidentified. The method was immunoSEQ multiplex PCR; TCRdb's version includes in-frame clones alone and lacks a portion of them. The data contain about 140,000 clones, about 90% of them singletons. Deletions cut 4 bases from V and 5 bases from J, with 7 bases between. The CDR3 consists of 11 residues. Per germline, CDR1 SGHRS and CDR2 YFSETQ. Findings and caveats of the study: A reported correlation linked neoantigen-specific CD4+ T cells to CD8+, macrophage and B cell function. Diverse differentiation states were reported for melanoma neoantigen-specific CD4+ T cells.

V is TRBV5-1 and J is TRBJ2-7, with D hard to call. This receptor was obtained from a human donor with melanoma. This chain's CDR3 is CASSLRNEQYF. The CDR3 region has the DNA TGCGCCAGCAGCCTCCGAAACGAGCAGTACTTC.